The clone carrying this TCR beta chain was observed a handful of times. The length of the CDR3 is 14 residues. V lost 4 bases, J lost 6 bases, and 15 bases lay in between. The germline V gene has CDR1 SGHDN and CDR2 FVKESK. These data originate in a study of blood T cell repertoires in COVID-19. Authors' methods: Amplifying reference gene primers gave estimates of nucleated cell counts. Produced via immunoSEQ multiplex PCR; TCRdb's table is partial and in-frame only. V and J calls and clone size are given by that table; D and trimming were obtained from the DNA. This table holds roughly 520,000 clones, approximately 88% found once.

This TCR was sampled from a woman aged 40 to 55 who had recovered from COVID-19. This chain uses TRBV14 with TRBJ1-1, with D unresolved. Specimen: PBMCs or T cells enriched from blood (not recorded which). CDR3 nucleotide sequence: TGTGCCAGCAGCCTAATCCGAGAGGGCGCTGAAGCTTTCTTT. Translation: CASSLIREGAEAFF.